A selection of T cell receptor beta chains follows, all from one sample in a study of T cells in Graves' hyperthyroidism and ophthalmopathy. TCRdb independently ran MiXCR on the multiplex PCR reads; one entry per CDR3 protein. Seen here are roughly 420,000 distinct CDR3 sequences, 15% to 18% observed once, and the top ten hold approximately 8%. Specimen: blood. The source of these receptors is a woman younger than 30 with Graves' hyperthyroidism. Each CDR3 is given with its conserved first and last residue. A D gene is named only where the DNA matches it firmly. Clone size is given for some rows only: seen once, a few or many times, or a class if the clone is expanded.

TRBD1,TRBJ2-7,many,TRBV3-1,CASRPNPGQGSYEQYF,TGTGCCAGCAGGCCGAACCCGGGACAGGGTTCGTACGAGCAGTACTTC
TRBD2,TRBJ2-2,NA,TRBV19,CAIRAGAGGELFF,TGTGCCATCCGGGCGGGAGCGGGCGGGGAGCTGTTTTTT
NA,TRBJ1-1,many,TRBV20-1,CSARPDEAFF,TGCAGTGCTAGACCCGATGAAGCTTTCTTT
NA,TRBJ2-7,many,TRBV7-6,CASSLVAGSATTSYEQYF,TGTGCCAGCAGCTTAGTAGCAGGGTCTGCCACGACCTCCTACGAGCAGTACTTC
NA,TRBJ2-7,many,TRBV20-1,CSARAVDSHISEQYF,TGCAGTGCTAGAGCTGTGGACAGCCACATCTCCGAGCAGTACTTC
TRBD1,TRBJ2-6,NA,TRBV12-3/TRBV12-4,CASKKGAGGANVLTF,TGTGCCAGCAAAAAGGGGGCGGGTGGGGCCAACGTCCTGACTTTC
TRBD2,TRBJ2-5,NA,TRBV7-9,CASSSGLAGVEQETQYF,TGTGCCAGCAGCTCGGGACTAGCGGGGGTAGAACAAGAGACCCAGTACTTC
NA,TRBJ2-1,many,TRBV7-2,CASSLVRDYYNEQFF,TGTGCCAGCAGCTTAGTCCGAGACTACTACAATGAGCAGTTCTTC
NA,TRBJ2-5,many,TRBV20-1,CSATGGNGETQYF,TGCAGTGCTACCGGGGGAAATGGAGAGACCCAGTACTTC
NA,TRBJ2-1,many,TRBV11-2,CASSLAVRGWQFF,TGTGCCAGCAGCTTAGCCGTTCGGGGATGGCAGTTCTTC
TRBD1,TRBJ1-5,many,TRBV6-1,CASSSLIGTGANQPQHF,TGTGCCAGCAGTTCCTTAATAGGGACAGGGGCCAATCAGCCCCAGCATTTT
NA,TRBJ2-3,many,TRBV6-1,CASSGNYRESRSDTQYF,TGTGCCAGCAGTGGAAACTACAGGGAGAGTCGGTCAGATACGCAGTATTTT
TRBD1,TRBJ1-4,many,TRBV10-3,CAISGQGAQGEKLFF,TGTGCCATCAGTGGGCAGGGGGCTCAAGGAGAAAAACTGTTTTTT
TRBD2,TRBJ2-5,many,TRBV20-1,CSASGGAAETQYF,TGCAGTGCTAGCGGGGGGGCGGCAGAGACCCAGTACTTC
NA,TRBJ2-5,many,TRBV20-1,CSASPAGGETQYF,TGCAGTGCTAGTCCGGCAGGGGGGGAGACCCAGTACTTC
NA,TRBJ1-4,many,TRBV5-5,CASSLGPTSSEKLFF,TGTGCCAGCAGCTTGGGGCCTACATCAAGCGAAAAACTGTTTTTT
TRBD1,TRBJ1-2,few,TRBV2,CASSPRRTGWGDTF,TGTGCCAGCAGCCCCCGTCGGACAGGGTGGGGGGACACCTTC
TRBD2,TRBJ2-2,many,TRBV30,CAWSVQREDTGELFF,TGTGCCTGGAGTGTACAGCGGGAGGACACCGGGGAGCTGTTTTTT
NA,TRBJ1-5,many,TRBV28,CASSSLPKGTHSNQPQHF,TGTGCCAGCAGTTCCCTTCCTAAGGGGACACATAGCAATCAGCCCCAGCATTTT
NA,TRBJ2-4,NA,TRBV20-1,CSAREVAKNIQYF,TGCAGTGCTAGAGAAGTAGCCAAAAACATTCAGTACTTC
NA,TRBJ1-6,NA,TRBV3-1,CASSHPQGTDSPLHF,TGTGCCAGCAGCCACCCCCAGGGGACGGATTCACCCCTCCACTTT
NA,TRBJ2-7,many,TRBV18,CASSAAPDAYEQYF,TGTGCCAGCTCTGCGGCGCCGGACGCCTACGAGCAGTACTTC
NA,TRBJ1-1,many,TRBV19,CASSQSNVVTEAFF,TGTGCCAGTAGTCAATCTAACGTTGTCACTGAAGCTTTCTTT
TRBD2,TRBJ2-1,many,TRBV20-1,CSARATSGRNEQFF,TGCAGTGCTAGAGCCACTAGCGGGAGGAATGAGCAGTTCTTC
NA,TRBJ2-7,many,TRBV20-1,CSARKGGFFSYEQYF,TGCAGTGCTAGGAAAGGGGGTTTTTTCTCCTACGAGCAGTACTTC
NA,TRBJ2-5,few,TRBV5-1,CASSFAGLQETQYF,TGCGCCAGCAGCTTTGCAGGTCTCCAAGAGACCCAGTACTTC
NA,TRBJ2-6,NA,TRBV28,CATWTATSGANVLTF,TGTGCCACCTGGACAGCGACCTCTGGGGCCAACGTCCTGACTTTC